What follows are 17 T cell receptor beta chains derived from one specimen sequenced in a study of patients and donors after allogeneic stem cell transplantation. TCRdb used MiXCR to reprocess the RT-PCR reads, holding one entry per CDR3 protein. This repertoire shows 150,000 to 250,000 distinct CDR3 sequences, 35% to 50% found once; its top ten account for around 35%. Input material: blood, either unsorted or a sorted T cell fraction (not recorded which). The receptor source for this set is a human donor who was either an allogeneic HSCT recipient or a stem cell or donor lymphocyte infusion donor (not recorded which). It is not recorded whose cells these are; they may come from a transplant donor.

CDR3 sequence reads: CASSYIRLGEYTEAFF. For the CDR3, the DNA is TGTGCCAGCAGTTACATCCGCTTAGGGGAGTACACTGAAGCTTTCTTT. V usage is TRBV6-5 and J usage is TRBJ1-1, with a weak D call TRBD1 (5 bases). Germline CDR1 MNHEY, CDR2 SVGAGI. CDR3 length: 16 residues. With 2 bases removed from V and 3 bases from J, the gap between germline ends came to 16 bases.

The rearrangement links TRBV13 to TRBJ2-7; 8 bases line up with TRBD2. The germline V gene has CDR1 PRHDT and CDR2 FYEKMQ (reference sequence). There are 15 residues in the CDR3. J gave up 5 bases and V 2 bases, and 8 bases lay outside the gene matches. The CDR3 DNA reads as TGTGCCAGCAGCTTATCCCCGGGGGGGGCGCACGAGCAGTACTTC. Its protein product is CASSLSPGGAHEQYF.

This clonotype was seen a few times. The rearrangement links TRBV7-9 to TRBJ1-1; D is unresolved. Trimming shortened V by 7 bases and J by 3 bases, and 12 bases separated the two germline ends. CDR3 length equals 13 residues. CDR1 and CDR2 from the germline V gene are SEHNR and FQNEAQ (reference sequence). CDR3 DNA sequence: TGTGCCAGCATCCCGGATAGCCACACTGAAGCTTTCTTT. Its protein is CASIPDSHTEAFF.

This clonotype was found once. This rearrangement joins TRBV5-1 to TRBJ2-3; D gene unclear. The CDR3 loop spans 15 amino acids. Germline assignment: CDR1 SGHRS and CDR2 YFSETQ. Deletions cut 0 bases from V and 2 bases from J, with 10 bases between. The CDR3 DNA follows: TGCGCCAGCAGCTTGGTCGGCCCAGACACAGATACGCAGTATTTT. Residues: CASSLVGPDTDTQYF. Combining the CDR3 with reference TRBV5-1 and TRBJ2-3 gives the whole variable domain KAGVTQTPRYLIKTRGQQVTLSCSPISGHRSVSWYQQTPGQGLQFLFEYFSETQRNKGNFPGRFSGRQFSNSRSEMNVSTLELGDSALYLCASSLVGPDTDTQYFGPGTRLTVL.

This sequence joins TRBV3-1 and TRBJ2-1; TRBD2 matches at 7 bases. V trimming: 5 bases; J trimming: 3 bases; junction bases outside the gene matches: 10. The CDR3 totals 16 residues. Looked up from germline, CDR1 is LGHDT and CDR2 is YNNKEL (reference sequence). The CDR3 here is CASSGRDYLFYNEQFF. DNA for the CDR3: TGTGCCAGCAGCGGCCGGGACTACCTATTCTACAATGAGCAGTTCTTC.

In its sample, this clonotype was seen a few times. V gene TRBV19 combines with J gene TRBJ2-5; 7 nucleotides line up with TRBD1. The CDR3 covers 14 residues. V was clipped by 5 bases and J by 4 bases; unmatched bases: 7. Per germline, CDR1 LNHDA and CDR2 SQIVND (reference sequence). Here the CDR3 reads CASSLRGPGETQYF. The CDR3 DNA is TGTGCCAGTAGTCTGAGGGGGCCCGGAGAGACCCAGTACTTC. Combining the CDR3 with reference TRBV19 and TRBJ2-5 gives the whole variable domain DGGITQSPKYLFRKEGQNVTLSCEQNLNHDAMYWYRQDPGQGLRLIYYSQIVNDFQKGDIAEGYSVSREKKESFPLTVTSAQKNPTAFYLCASSLRGPGETQYFGPGTRLLVL.

The chain carries TRBV5-1 and TRBJ1-2; 9 nucleotides match TRBD1. The germline CDR1 and CDR2 sequences are SGHRS and YFSETQ. The CDR3 has 14 residues. V lost 0 bases to trimming and J lost 8 bases; unmatched junction nucleotides: 5. The CDR3 nucleotides are TGCGCCAGCAGCTTGGGGACAGGGGCGGAGGGCTACACCTTC. Translating it yields CASSLGTGAEGYTF.

The chain employs TRBV5-1 and TRBJ1-4, with unresolved D. Germline lookup yields CDR1 SGHRS and CDR2 YFSETQ. The CDR3 totals 13 residues. Trimming left V 5 bases short and J 3 bases short, with 8 bases between. The DNA for the CDR3 is TGCGCCAGCAGAGCCCAGTCTAATGAAAAACTGTTTTTT. This codes for CASRAQSNEKLFF.

This rearrangement joins TRBV7-9 to TRBJ1-2; no firm D call. CDR1 is SEHNR, CDR2 FQNEAQ, per germline (reference sequence). Trimming took off 0 bases at V and 4 bases at J, with 12 bases between the two ends. This CDR3 is built from 15 residues. The CDR3 reads CASSLAGSPSYGYTF. In DNA form, the CDR3 reads TGTGCCAGCAGCTTAGCAGGGTCCCCCTCCTATGGCTACACCTTC.

This sequence joins TRBV6-5 and TRBJ1-1; D is unresolved. CDR3 length equals 11 residues. The germline V and J ends were trimmed by 3 bases and 11 bases, with 10 bases remaining between them. CDR1 and CDR2 (germline): MNHEY, SVGAGI. Here the CDR3 reads CASSYVGNAFF. Written as DNA, the CDR3 is TGTGCCAGCAGTTATGTAGGGAACGCTTTCTTT.

The chain is built from TRBV29-1 and TRBJ1-1; 7 positions match TRBD1. The trim removed 4 bases at V and 4 bases at J, leaving 9 bases unmatched. This CDR3 spans 14 amino acids. Germline V lookup: CDR1 SQVTM, CDR2 ANQGSEA. In DNA, the CDR3 is TGCAGCGTTGCCTCAGGGGGAGCACCCACTGAAGCTTTCTTT. Protein product: CSVASGGAPTEAFF.

The gene calls are TRBV5-1 and TRBJ2-3, with unresolved D. The CDR3 contains 13 residues. V was shortened by 1 base and J by 6 bases, with 9 bases between the two germline ends. CDR1 is SGHRS and CDR2 is YFSETQ in the germline V gene. DNA of the CDR3: TGCGCCAGCAGCTTGTCTGGGGTGGATACGCAGTATTTT. Protein sequence: CASSLSGVDTQYF.

This clonotype occurred a few times. This rearrangement joins TRBV12-3 or TRBV12-4 to TRBJ2-1; 7 nucleotides agree with TRBD1. V dropped 5 bases and J dropped 5; count of bases not matched to a gene: 9. The length of the CDR3 is 15 residues. For the CDR3, the DNA is TGTGCCAGCAGTGGACCGCCGACAGGGAACAATGAGCAGTTCTTC. This sequence encodes CASSGPPTGNNEQFF.

This clonotype was detected only a few times. The rearrangement joins TRBV3-1 to TRBJ2-2; 8 bases agree with TRBD2. Germline V gene lookup returns CDR1 LGHDT and CDR2 YNNKEL (reference sequence). The CDR3 covers 16 residues. Trimming removed 8 bases from V and 6 bases from J; junction bases left unmatched: 14. The DNA for the CDR3 is TGTGCCAGCCCTAAAGCGGGAGTAAGGGGGGCCGGGGAGCTGTTTTTT. Protein sequence: CASPKAGVRGAGELFF.

The rearrangement uses TRBV11-2 and TRBJ2-4; maybe TRBD2 (5 bases). This CDR3 comprises 17 residues. Germline lookup yields CDR1 SGHAT and CDR2 FQNNGV. The germline V and J ends were trimmed by 5 bases and 7 bases, with 24 bases remaining between them. The CDR3 region has the DNA TGTGCCAGCAGCCTCTCCCGCTCGGGCGCTGGCGGGAACATTCAGTACTTC. Protein: CASSLSRSGAGGNIQYF.

This chain connects TRBV7-9 to TRBJ1-1, with unresolved D. Trimming took off 3 bases at V and 5 bases at J, with 13 bases between the two ends. CDR1 is SEHNR, CDR2 FQNEAQ, per germline (reference sequence). This CDR3 contains 14 residues. Written as DNA, the CDR3 is TGTGCCAGCAGCTTGAGCCATGGATGGACTGAAGCTTTCTTT. Protein: CASSLSHGWTEAFF.

In this sample, this clonotype turned up a few times. This sequence joins TRBV9 and TRBJ2-1; 8 bases align to TRBD1. Germline CDR1 is SGDLS and CDR2 is YYNGEE. V dropped 0 bases and J dropped 6; count of bases not matched to a gene: 5. The CDR3 extends over 15 amino acids. CDR3 nucleotides: TGTGCCAGCAGCGTAGCAGGACAGGGTACCAATGAGCAGTTCTTC. Its translation is CASSVAGQGTNEQFF. Complete variable domain (other parts from reference TRBV9 and TRBJ2-1): DSGVTQTPKHLITATGQRVTLRCSPRSGDLSVYWYQQSLDQGLQFLIQYYNGEERAKGNILERFSAQQFPDLHSELNLSSLELGDSALYFCASSVAGQGTNEQFFGPGTRLTVL.